These T cell receptor beta chains were read from a single sample in a study of beta chain features in type 1 diabetes. Sequencing used immunoSEQ multiplex PCR; TCRdb keeps in-frame clones, though not all of them. The sample consists of 310,000 or so clones, roughly 8% of them appearing once. Sample: central memory CD4+ T cells from blood. These receptors all stem from a woman younger than 30 in good health. CDR3s leave out the opening cysteine and the closing phenylalanine or tryptophan.

>TRBV5-1|TRBJ2-3
ASSLGAGALTDTQY
>TRBV29-1|TRBJ2-1
SVAASGNEQF
>TRBV6-5|TRBJ2-7
ASSYSRRFGEQY
>TRBV7-9|TRBJ2-5
ASSLGGKETQY
>TRBV10-3|TRBJ2-1
AIREGTGVDEQF
>TRBV27|TRBJ2-7
ASSLGTSGRIDEQY
>TRBV7-3|TRBJ2-1
ASSPDGEVGSQF
>TRBV5-1|TRBJ2-5
ASSLDPSETQY
>TRBV4-2|TRBJ2-5
ASSQGAGQQETQY
>TRBV6-6|TRBJ2-2
ASSLQSGELF
>TRBV29-1|TRBJ2-5
SVLSGEETQY
>TRBV29-1|TRBJ2-1
RAGKGYNEQF
>TRBV10-3|TRBJ2-7
AIFPGLASSYEQY
>TRBV5-1|TRBJ2-7
ASSLEIAYEQY
>TRBV28|TRBJ1-1
ASSSADNTEAF
>TRBV4-3|TRBJ1-4
ASSQAPGPTNEKLF
>TRBV2|TRBJ2-5
AVGRAMSETQY
>TRBV29-1|TRBJ2-7
SVASTAYEQY
>TRBV6-5|TRBJ1-4
ASSYSTARANEKLF
>TRBV21-1|TRBJ2-1
ASSKAKLGTGCNEQF
>TRBV7-3|TRBJ2-5
ASSLMAGTRETQY
>TRBV19|TRBJ2-3
ASSIGVRPRADTQY
>TRBV4-2|TRBJ1-2
ASSQDLQGAGGYT
>TRBV9|TRBJ2-3
ASSVAGLSTDTQY
>TRBV7-8|TRBJ2-1
ASNNREDNEQF
>TRBV7-6|TRBJ2-1
ASSSDGAAFNEQF
>TRBV5-1|TRBJ2-3
ASSFGGETDTQY
>TRBV5-1|-
ASSKTGEAYEQY
>TRBV7-2|TRBJ2-7
ASSAPRWGHSWY